This T cell receptor beta chain was retrieved from a study of tumour-infiltrating T cells in Burkitt lymphoma. For the study at large: The Burkitt lymphoma cohort spanned all epidemiological subtypes. Overall and progression-free survival were predicted by productive clonality.

TCRdb's table, derived via immunoSEQ multiplex PCR, lists solely in-frame clones and lacks some. The table lists 4,500 to 5,000 clones, about 13% of them singletons. Concerning this clone: Its antigen remains unidentified.

Broader study findings: Several public clonotypes were shared across many Burkitt lymphoma patients.

CDR3 size: 14 residues. The trim removed 5 bases at V and 8 bases at J, leaving 7 bases unmatched. Looked up from germline, CDR1 is SGHTA and CDR2 is FQGNSA. The TCR originated in a human donor with Burkitt lymphoma. The material sequenced was tumor tissue. The rearrangement joins TRBV7-2 to TRBJ1-3; 9 bases match TRBD1. For the CDR3, the DNA is TGTGCCAGCAGCCCCTGGGGACAGGGAGACACCATATATTTT. It specifies CASSPWGQGDTIYF.